This T cell receptor beta chain was found in a study of OX40 agonist ivuxolimab in advanced cancers. As for the study in general: Every 2 weeks, ivuxolimab was infused into the patients intravenously at between 0.01 and 10 mg/kg. Overall study findings and caveats: CD4+ and CD8+ blood T cells expanded clonally by week 6 at 0.1 to 3.0 mg/kg.

TCRdb keeps only in-frame clones here, not all; method: immunoSEQ multiplex PCR. The data show about 91,000 clones, approximately 85% seen once. Deletions cut 5 bases from V and 5 bases from J, with 7 bases between. Germline V gene lookup returns CDR1 LNHDA and CDR2 SQIVND (reference sequence). The CDR3 runs 12 residues. Notes on this clone: The target antigen is unknown.

The chain couples TRBV19 to TRBJ1-5; D gene ambiguous. The sequence derives from an adult with an advanced solid tumor such as melanoma, head and neck, liver or kidney cancer. The input for sequencing was CD4+ or CD8+ T cells sorted from blood, taken in a trial of the OX40 agonist ivuxolimab. The CDR3, as DNA: TGTGCCAGTAGTTTTTCTGATCAGCCCCAGCATTTT. Its translation is CASSFSDQPQHF.